The 28 T cell receptor beta chains listed next were all sequenced from one sample in a study of blood T cells in healthy people across ages. Through a sample-barcoded 5' primer and a J-beta primer mix, a second PCR was run for roughly 7 to 11 cycles. MiXCR was run by TCRdb on the 5' RACE reads, yielding one entry per CDR3 protein. The sample shows 650,000 to 800,000 distinct CDR3 sequences, around two fifths of them seen only once. Sequenced: blood. These receptors were taken from a man aged 60-69 years in good health.

This clonotype was seen only once. The chain has TRBV20-1 and TRBJ1-2, with 9 nucleotides matching TRBD1. The CDR3 runs 15 residues. Germline V gene lookup returns CDR1 DFQATT and CDR2 SNEGSKA (reference sequence). V lost 3 bases and J lost 8; bases outside the gene matches: 13. This CDR3 reads CSARTPGQGLGGYTF. CDR3 in DNA: TGCAGTGCTAGGACCCCGGGACAGGGACTAGGAGGCTACACCTTC.

The CDR3 is CASQAPKAGPNNQPQHF. CDR3 coding DNA: TGTGCCAGCCAAGCCCCCAAGGCAGGCCCGAACAATCAGCCCCAGCATTTT. The gene calls are TRBV7-3 and TRBJ1-5; no definite D call. This CDR3 is 17 amino acids long. Germline V gene lookup returns CDR1 SGHTA and CDR2 FQGTGA. Trimming pared 8 bases from V and 3 bases from J, leaving 23 bases between. Full variable domain (missing parts from reference TRBV7-3 and TRBJ1-5): GAGVSQTPSNKVTEKGKYVELRCDPISGHTALYWYRQSLGQGPEFLIYFQGTGAADDSGLPNDRFFAVRPEGSVSTLKIQRTERGDSAVYLCASQAPKAGPNNQPQHFGDGTRLSIL.

This clonotype was picked up a small number of times. V gene TRBV27 combines with J gene TRBJ2-3, with TRBD2 identical over 13 bases. Germline CDR1 reads MNHEY; CDR2 reads SMNVEV (reference sequence). The CDR3 is made up of 19 amino acids. The ends lost 4 bases at V and 2 bases at J; junction bases unmatched: 12. In DNA form, the CDR3 reads TGTGCCAGCAGTTCATTACGACTAGCGGGGGGACTCTCCACAGATACGCAGTATTTT. Amino acid sequence: CASSSLRLAGGLSTDTQYF.

The chain has TRBV7-2 and TRBJ2-1, with 11 positions matching TRBD2. The CDR3 consists of 19 residues. The germline V gene encodes CDR1 SGHTA and CDR2 FQGNSA. The V segment lost 1 base and the J segment 0 bases; nucleotides outside the gene matches: 8. The CDR3 bases are TGTGCCAGCAGCTTAGTGACTAGCGGGGCCAGCAGCTCCTACAATGAGCAGTTCTTC. Its translation: CASSLVTSGASSSYNEQFF.

The chain employs TRBV10-1 and TRBJ2-1, with 10 bases that match TRBD2. Losses at the gene ends were 4 bases for V and 10 bases for J; bases not matched to a gene: 10. Germline V gene data show CDR1 as WNHNN and CDR2 as SYGVQD (reference sequence). The CDR3 is made up of 15 amino acids. The CDR3 spells CASSGTKRGGREQFF. The CDR3 DNA follows: TGCGCCAGCAGTGGGACTAAGCGGGGGGGAAGGGAGCAGTTCTTC.

The chain has TRBV29-1 and TRBJ2-7; a weak D match, TRBD2 (5 bases). Germline V gives CDR1 SQVTM, CDR2 ANQGSEA. V was cut by 6 bases and J by 3 bases, with 15 bases left in between. The CDR3 runs 13 residues. CDR3 sequence (DNA): TGCAGCGTCCGAGGGCGTTGGGGCTACGAGCAGTACTTC. Protein sequence: CSVRGRWGYEQYF.

This chain connects TRBV11-1 to TRBJ2-1; tentatively, D is TRBD1 or TRBD2 (6 bases each). Germline CDR1 and CDR2: SGHAT and FQDESV (reference sequence). CDR3 length equals 13 residues. The ends were cut back, 1 base at V and 9 bases at J, with 10 bases in the middle. The CDR3 is CASSLGGRGEQFF. For the CDR3, the DNA is TGTGCCAGCAGCTTAGGGGGGCGGGGTGAGCAGTTCTTC.

The genes are TRBV28 and TRBJ2-1, with TRBD1 matching 11 bases. Germline V gene lookup returns CDR1 MDHEN and CDR2 SYDVKM. This CDR3 is built from 15 residues. Trimming removed 3 bases from V and 7 bases from J; junction bases left unmatched: 5. For the CDR3, the DNA is TGTGCCAGCAGTTTCGAGGGACAGGGGGTGAATGAGCAGTTCTTC. Translated: CASSFEGQGVNEQFF.

The chain couples TRBV6-5 to TRBJ2-2, with TRBD1 as a possible D gene (5 bases). The germline V gene encodes CDR1 MNHEY and CDR2 SVGAGI. Deletions cut 6 bases from V and 2 bases from J, with 10 bases between. This CDR3 region has 14 residues. The CDR3 DNA reads TGTGCCAGCAGAACGGACAAAAACACCGGGGAGCTGTTTTTT. Translated: CASRTDKNTGELFF.

The V gene is TRBV6-1, the J gene TRBJ1-1; the D gene is possibly TRBD1 (5 bases). Trimming removed 7 bases at V and 8 bases at J, with 14 bases between. The CDR3 runs to 12 residues. Germline assignment: CDR1 MNHNS and CDR2 SASEGT. The CDR3 DNA reads as TGTGCCAGCAAGACCATAGGGGCCGAAGCTTTCTTT. Translation gives CASKTIGAEAFF.

This chain joins TRBV30 and TRBJ2-7; the D is unclear. The CDR3 covers 11 residues. The germline V gene has CDR1 GTSNPN and CDR2 SVGIG (reference sequence). The germline V and J ends were trimmed by 8 bases and 7 bases, with 15 bases remaining between them. The CDR3 DNA is TGTGCCGGGCAAGGCACGAAGGAGCAGTACTTC. Its protein is CAGQGTKEQYF.

The V gene is TRBV12-3 or TRBV12-4, the J gene TRBJ2-3, with a possible D match to TRBD2 (6 bases). The CDR3 is 13 residues long. Trimming removed 8 bases at V and 1 base at J, with 10 bases between. As DNA, the CDR3 is TGTGCCAGCGGCCCGGGGGGCACAGATACGCAGTATTTT. As protein: CASGPGGTDTQYF.

The J gene is TRBJ1-6, the V gene TRBV6-1; D may be TRBD1 (5 bases). Germline V gene lookup returns CDR1 MNHNS and CDR2 SASEGT. The V end was cut by 4 bases, the J end by 7 bases, with 11 bases between. CDR3 size: 14 residues. The CDR3 here is CASSGGRENSPLHF. Written as DNA, the CDR3 is TGTGCCAGCAGTGGGGGACGGGAGAATTCACCCCTCCACTTT.

In this sample, this clonotype turned up a few times. The gene calls are TRBV20-1 and TRBJ1-6; D perhaps matches TRBD1 (6 bases). The CDR3 sequence is 14 residues long. Between the trimmed V and J ends, which lost 4 bases and 5 bases, there was a span of 12 bases. Looked up from germline, CDR1 is DFQATT and CDR2 is SNEGSKA (reference sequence). CDR3 sequence reads: CSAIDRSHNSPLHF. The DNA of the CDR3 is TGCAGTGCTATCGACAGGAGCCATAATTCACCCCTCCACTTT.

The chain joins TRBV20-1 to TRBJ2-1; D might be TRBD2 (7 bases). CDR3 length: 14 amino acids. The germline V gene has CDR1 DFQATT and CDR2 SNEGSKA (reference sequence). Trimming cost V 1 base and J 5 bases, with 12 bases left between them. CDR3 loop: CSARVAGANNEQFF. The CDR3 region has the DNA TGCAGTGCTAGAGTCGCGGGGGCAAACAATGAGCAGTTCTTC.

The chain links TRBV6-5 to TRBJ2-2; D call uncertain. Between the trimmed V and J ends, which lost 5 bases and 5 bases, there was a span of 9 bases. The V gene's germline CDR1 is MNHEY and CDR2 SVGAGI. CDR3 length: 13 amino acids. This CDR3 is CASSRGSTGELFF. Written as DNA, the CDR3 is TGTGCCAGCAGTCGCGGATCTACCGGGGAGCTGTTTTTT.

This rearrangement joins TRBV21-1 to TRBJ2-1; the DNA was not used to check the table's D call, TRBD2. TRBV21-1 is a listed pseudogene. This CDR3 has 18 amino acids. Here the CDR3 DNA reads TGTGCCAGCAGCATCCTCCGGGAGGGGACTAGCGGAGACAATGAGCAGTTCTTC. Protein product: CASSILREGTSGDNEQFF.

This clonotype was found a few times. The rearrangement uses TRBV20-1 and TRBJ2-7; TRBD2 agrees at 9 bases. V dropped 3 bases and J dropped 0; count of bases not matched to a gene: 6. Germline CDR1 and CDR2: DFQATT and SNEGSKA (reference sequence). The CDR3 consists of 15 residues. The CDR3 sequence is CSASSLAGYSYEQYF. The CDR3 nucleotides are TGCAGTGCTAGTTCCCTAGCGGGGTACTCCTACGAGCAGTACTTC.

The CDR3 region has the DNA TGTGCCTGGAGTGGGAGCGGGGGCCAAGAGACCCAGTACTTC. Its protein product is CAWSGSGGQETQYF. V and J are TRBV30 and TRBJ2-5, with 8 bases matching TRBD2. CDR1 is GTSNPN and CDR2 is SVGIG in the germline V gene (reference sequence). The CDR3 extends over 14 amino acids. The junction had 2 bases not matched to a gene; V was cut back by 1 base and J by 1 base.

The chain carries TRBV6-2 or TRBV6-3 and TRBJ2-5; 9 nucleotides align to TRBD2. The germline V gene encodes CDR1 MNHEY and CDR2 SVGEGT. Losses at the gene ends were 9 bases for V and 6 bases for J; bases not matched to a gene: 14. CDR3 length: 15 residues. The CDR3 DNA reads as TGTGCCAGTCAAGCGGGCGGGGGGGCTTGGAAGACCCAGTACTTC. Its protein is CASQAGGGAWKTQYF.

This clonotype was recorded only once. V and J are TRBV18 and TRBJ1-2; D is ambiguous. V gave up 3 bases and J gave up 6 bases, with 11 bases separating them. CDR3 length: 13 residues. Germline lookup yields CDR1 KGHSH and CDR2 LQKENI. The CDR3 sequence: CASSPTLQDGYTF. The CDR3 nucleotides are TGTGCCAGCTCACCTACGCTCCAGGATGGCTACACCTTC. Supplemented by reference TRBV18 and TRBJ1-2, the full variable domain reads NAGVMQNPRHLVRRRGQEARLRCSPMKGHSHVYWYRQLPEEGLKFMVYLQKENIIDESGMPKERFSAEFPKEGPSILRIQQVVRGDSAAYFCASSPTLQDGYTFGSGTRLTVV.

The chain is built from TRBV6-6 and TRBJ1-2; 7 bases map to TRBD1. The V gene end was trimmed by 7 bases and the J gene end by 2 bases; junction bases not matched to a gene: 10. This CDR3 contains 15 residues. Germline assignment: CDR1 MNHNY and CDR2 SVGAGI (reference sequence). CDR3 DNA sequence: TGTGCCAGCACCAAGGGGACAGCATCCAACTATGGCTACACCTTC. Translation gives CASTKGTASNYGYTF.

This clonotype was seen more than once but under ten times. The gene calls are TRBV30 and TRBJ2-5; 8 bases match TRBD1. Judging by the DNA end, TRBJ2-7 fits better; the J call may be wrong. The germline CDR1 and CDR2 sequences are GTSNPN and SVGIG (reference sequence). The CDR3 is 13 amino acids. In DNA, the CDR3 is TGTGCCTGGAGTGTAGGCAGGGGGCTCGAGCAGTACTTC. Translating it yields CAWSVGRGLEQYF.

The table lists this clonotype with a few counts. A read error may be the cause here, since a much bigger clone is one base away. The rearrangement links TRBV6-4 to TRBJ2-7; weak D call: TRBD2 (5 bases). The germline V gene encodes CDR1 MRHNA and CDR2 SNTAGT. This CDR3 spans 13 amino acids. V shed 7 bases and J shed 7 bases, with 17 bases lying between them. The DNA for the CDR3 is TGTGCCAGCACCAGGACTCCCGAGCATGAGCAGTACTTC. Residues: CASTRTPEHEQYF.

This clonotype was seen a handful of times. The chain couples TRBV10-3 to TRBJ2-2; no firm D call. The CDR3 covers 15 residues. V lost 2 bases and J 4 bases, leaving 11 bases between the germline ends. Germline V gives CDR1 ENHRY, CDR2 SYGVKD. The CDR3 DNA reads as TGTGCCATCAGTGAGCGGGCCCCTTCCACCGGGGAGCTGTTTTTT. The encoded protein is CAISERAPSTGELFF.

In the case of this clonotype: Being one base from a much bigger clone, this may be a read error. The chain links TRBV7-9 to TRBJ1-2; D gene uncertain. Germline V CDR1 and CDR2: SEHNR, FQNEAQ (reference sequence). CDR3 size: 13 residues. Here the CDR3 reads CASSPDVNHGYTF. CDR3 bases: TGTGCCAGCAGCCCGGACGTTAACCATGGCTACACCTTC.

The chain links TRBV19 to TRBJ2-3; a possible D gene is TRBD2 (6 bases). The CDR3 runs 14 residues. The V end was cut by 4 bases, the J end by 1 base, with 9 bases between. Germline V gives CDR1 LNHDA, CDR2 SQIVND (reference sequence). DNA of the CDR3: TGTGCCAGTAGTAGCGGGGTCCGCACAGATACGCAGTATTTT. This gives the protein CASSSGVRTDTQYF.

The V call is TRBV7-2, the J call TRBJ2-5, with D hard to call. Trimming cost V 5 bases and J 6 bases, with 13 bases left between them. The CDR3 length is 13 residues. Germline V gene data show CDR1 as SGHTA and CDR2 as FQGNSA. CDR3: CASSVSYEKTQYF. In DNA, the CDR3 is TGTGCCAGCAGCGTATCCTACGAGAAGACCCAGTACTTC.